Listed here are 21 T cell receptor beta chains from one sample, sequenced in a study of blood T cell repertoires in COVID-19. Only in-frame clones appear in the TCRdb table, and some are missing; sequencing was by immunoSEQ multiplex PCR. Seen here are fewer than 150,000 clones, over 70% observed once, and the top ten hold under 30%. Source material: peripheral blood. The receptor set was obtained from an older woman with acute or convalescent COVID-19.

The chain has TRBV12-3 or TRBV12-4 and TRBJ2-4, with 9 bases that match TRBD2. CDR3 length: 12 amino acids. After removal of 4 bases from V and 13 bases from J, the junction contained 5 bases not matched to a gene. CDR3 DNA: TGTGCCAGCAGTTCGGGGACTAGCTTGCAGTACTTC. It specifies CASSSGTSLQYF.

The V and J genes are TRBV5-4 and TRBJ2-7; 7 bases map to TRBD1. Per the germline V gene, CDR1 is SGHNT and CDR2 is YYREEE (reference sequence). The ends lost 2 bases at V and 2 bases at J; junction bases unmatched: 10. CDR3 size: 16 residues. The CDR3, as DNA: TGTGCCAGCAGCTTCCCGGGACAGCAAAATACCTACGAGCAGTACTTC. Its translation is CASSFPGQQNTYEQYF.

The chain carries TRBV27 and TRBJ2-6; tentative D call: TRBD1 (6 bases). The CDR3 spans 15 residues. The germline gives CDR1 MNHEY, CDR2 SMNVEV (reference sequence). Deletions cut 1 base from V and 3 bases from J, with 7 bases between. CDR3 nucleotides: TGTGCCAGCAGTTTATGGGGGCTTGGGGCCAACGTCCTGACTTTC. As protein: CASSLWGLGANVLTF.

This chain connects TRBV28 to TRBJ1-2; no clear D. This CDR3 comprises 15 residues. Trimming left V 10 bases short and J 4 bases short, with 22 bases between. The germline gives CDR1 MDHEN, CDR2 SYDVKM. CDR3: CATAGEGAMRYGYTF. CDR3 coding DNA: TGTGCCACCGCCGGAGAGGGAGCGATGCGCTATGGCTACACCTTC.

The genes are TRBV28 and TRBJ1-2; unclear D gene. The CDR3 is 14 residues long. The V gene's germline CDR1 is MDHEN and CDR2 SYDVKM. V gave up 6 bases and J gave up 4 bases, with 15 bases separating them. The CDR3 region is CASSLVEASYGYTF. CDR3 DNA sequence: TGTGCCAGCAGCCTAGTTGAGGCTTCCTATGGCTACACCTTC.

The chain couples TRBV18 to TRBJ2-7; maybe TRBD2 (5 bases). V was pared by 6 bases and J by 1 base, with 16 bases between. This CDR3 has 15 residues. CDR1 KGHSH and CDR2 LQKENI come from the germline V gene. CDR3 nucleotides: TGTGCCAGCTCGTCCGGAGCGGATGAGTCCTACGAGCAGTACTTC. As protein: CASSSGADESYEQYF.

The chain recombines TRBV5-1 with TRBJ2-1; D perhaps matches TRBD1 (5 bases). Trimming left V 1 base short and J 9 bases short, with 11 bases between. The CDR3 loop spans 13 amino acids. Germline CDR1 and CDR2: SGHRS and YFSETQ. For the CDR3, the DNA is TGCGCCAGCAGCTTGTTGCCAGGGTCTGAGCAGTTCTTC. It translates to CASSLLPGSEQFF.

The DNA of the CDR3 is TGTGCCAGCAGTTATGGACTAGCGGGGGGCCGAGCTCCCGGGGAGCTGTTTTTT. Its protein is CASSYGLAGGRAPGELFF. The chain links TRBV2 to TRBJ2-2; 14 bases align to TRBD2. The germline CDR1 and CDR2 sequences are SNHLY and FYNNEI. This CDR3 is built from 18 residues. With 5 bases clipped from V and 6 bases from J, the junction kept 11 bases outside the gene matches.

The gene calls are TRBV20-1 and TRBJ2-1; 7 positions agree with TRBD2. The CDR3 has 15 residues. V dropped 3 bases and J dropped 5; count of bases not matched to a gene: 10. Germline CDR1 is DFQATT and CDR2 is SNEGSKA (reference sequence). CDR3 in DNA: TGCAGTGCTAGTGCCGTTGGGGGGGTAAACAATGAGCAGTTCTTC. As protein: CSASAVGGVNNEQFF.

This clone was detected only a few times. This rearrangement joins TRBV5-5 to TRBJ1-2; 7 bases are shared with TRBD1. Per germline, CDR1 SGHKS and CDR2 YYEKEE (reference sequence). The CDR3 spans 12 residues. The J segment lost 5 bases and the V segment lost 2 bases, leaving 0 bases of the junction unmatched. In DNA form, the CDR3 reads TGTGCCAGCAGCTTACAGGGGTATGGCTACACCTTC. As protein: CASSLQGYGYTF.

This clone has only a few counts. The chain is built from TRBV5-1 and TRBJ2-7, with D possibly TRBD1 on 6 matching bases. Germline CDR1 is SGHRS and CDR2 is YFSETQ. V was trimmed by 1 base and J by 2 bases, leaving 16 bases between them. This CDR3 has 16 amino acids. This CDR3 reads CASSLLPDRSTYEQYF. In DNA, the CDR3 is TGCGCCAGCAGCTTGTTACCCGACAGGAGCACCTACGAGCAGTACTTC.

This sequence joins TRBV18 and TRBJ2-7; TRBD1 aligns across 9 bases. J lost 6 bases, V lost 0 bases, and 9 bases had no gene match. From germline, CDR1 is KGHSH and CDR2 LQKENI. The CDR3 is 16 amino acids. The CDR3 region is CASSPPSPGQGSEQYF. The CDR3 bases are TGTGCCAGCTCACCACCGTCCCCGGGACAGGGCTCCGAGCAGTACTTC. Variable domain in full (rest from reference TRBV18 and TRBJ2-7): NAGVMQNPRHLVRRRGQEARLRCSPMKGHSHVYWYRQLPEEGLKFMVYLQKENIIDESGMPKERFSAEFPKEGPSILRIQQVVRGDSAAYFCASSPPSPGQGSEQYFGPGTRLTVT.

This clone was seen a handful of times. The chain carries TRBV7-2 and TRBJ1-4, with TRBD1 identical over 7 bases. There are 14 residues in the CDR3. J lost 10 bases, V lost 0 bases, and 5 bases had no gene match. Germline-derived CDR1 and CDR2 are SGHTA and FQGNSA. The CDR3 region has the DNA TGTGCCAGCAGCTTAGCAAGGGGACAGAGAAAACTGTTTTTT. Protein product: CASSLARGQRKLFF.

V and J are TRBV5-1 and TRBJ2-7; 12 nucleotides agree with TRBD1. Germline V lookup: CDR1 SGHRS, CDR2 YFSETQ. The V segment lost 3 bases and the J segment 4 bases; nucleotides outside the gene matches: 5. This CDR3 is 15 amino acids long. The CDR3 reads CASSSPGQGAYEQYF. CDR3 DNA: TGCGCCAGCAGCTCCCCGGGACAGGGGGCTTACGAGCAGTACTTC.

Here the CDR3 DNA reads TGTGCCAGCAGATCACCCGGGGTGAGGAACACCGGGGAGCTGTTTTTT. Residues: CASRSPGVRNTGELFF. The chain combines TRBV11-2 with TRBJ2-2; a weak D match, TRBD2 (5 bases). Germline V CDR1 and CDR2: SGHAT, FQNNGV. The CDR3 sequence is 16 residues long. Trimming stripped 6 bases from V and 1 base from J, with 15 bases between.

The J gene is TRBJ2-1, the V gene TRBV7-8, with 8 bases matching TRBD1. Germline CDR1 SGHVS, CDR2 FQNEAQ. The CDR3 runs to 14 residues. V shed 8 bases and J 2 bases; nucleotides not matched to a gene: 5. CDR3 in DNA: TGTGCCAGCCTCCCAGGGGGCGCCTACAATGAGCAGTTCTTC. Its protein is CASLPGGAYNEQFF. The variable domain in full, with the rest retrieved from reference TRBV7-8 and TRBJ2-1, is GAGVSQSPRYKVAKRGQDVALRCDPISGHVSLFWYQQALGQGPEFLTYFQNEAQLDKSGLPSDRFFAERPEGSVSTLKIQRTQQEDSAVYLCASLPGGAYNEQFFGPGTRLTVL.

J is TRBJ1-2 and V is TRBV28, with D possibly matching TRBD1 (5 bases). V was clipped by 11 bases and J by 7 bases, with 23 bases between them. In germline, CDR1 is MDHEN, CDR2 SYDVKM. This CDR3 region has 14 residues. The CDR3 nucleotides read TGTGCCGTCTCCCCGACGGACAATCGGGTTGGCTACACCTTC. Its protein is CAVSPTDNRVGYTF.

The chain carries TRBV6-5 and TRBJ1-6, with D maybe TRBD1 (6 bases). The germline CDR1 and CDR2 sequences are MNHEY and SVGAGI. V was cut by 6 bases and J by 5 bases, with 14 bases left in between. This CDR3 is 15 amino acids long. The CDR3 DNA reads TGTGCCAGCAGCAAAACAGGGACCCATAATTCACCCCTCCACTTT. Residues: CASSKTGTHNSPLHF.

This clone was observed a few times. The V and J genes are TRBV27 and TRBJ2-2; no clear D gene. V gave up 6 bases and J gave up 5 bases, with 13 bases separating them. The CDR3 has 14 residues. Germline CDR1 is MNHEY and CDR2 is SMNVEV (reference sequence). The DNA of the CDR3 is TGTGCCAGCAGCCCCTCCTCAACTACCGGGGAGCTGTTTTTT. Its protein product is CASSPSSTTGELFF.

This chain links TRBV12-3 or TRBV12-4 with TRBJ2-7, with TRBD1 as a possible D gene (6 bases). V lost 4 bases to trimming and J lost 7 bases, with 14 bases between them. The CDR3 covers 13 residues. The CDR3 DNA reads TGTGCCAGCAGTTCCAACCGAGGGGGAGAGCAGTACTTC. It yields the protein CASSSNRGGEQYF.

This clone is a singleton in its sample. V is TRBV12-3 or TRBV12-4 and J is TRBJ2-3, with D possibly being TRBD2 (5 bases). Trimming removed 6 bases at V and 4 bases at J, with 11 bases between. The CDR3 totals 13 residues. The CDR3 DNA is TGTGCCAGCAGGACTACCTATCCAGATACGCAGTATTTT. It yields the protein CASRTTYPDTQYF.